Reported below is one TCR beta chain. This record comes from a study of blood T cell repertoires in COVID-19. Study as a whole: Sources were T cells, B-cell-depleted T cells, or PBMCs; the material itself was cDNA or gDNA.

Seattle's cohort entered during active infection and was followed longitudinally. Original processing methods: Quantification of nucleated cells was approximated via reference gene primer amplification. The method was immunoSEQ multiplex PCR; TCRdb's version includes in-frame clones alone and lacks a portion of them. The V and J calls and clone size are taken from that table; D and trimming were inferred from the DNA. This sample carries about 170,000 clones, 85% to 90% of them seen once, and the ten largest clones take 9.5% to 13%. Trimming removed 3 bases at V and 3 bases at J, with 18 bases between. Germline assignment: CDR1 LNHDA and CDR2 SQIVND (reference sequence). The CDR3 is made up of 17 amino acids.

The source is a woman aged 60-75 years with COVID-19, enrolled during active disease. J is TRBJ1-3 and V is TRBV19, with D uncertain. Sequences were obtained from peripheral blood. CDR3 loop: CASSIIATGLGGNTIYF. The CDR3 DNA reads TGTGCCAGTAGTATCATAGCGACTGGCCTTGGTGGAAACACCATATATTTT.